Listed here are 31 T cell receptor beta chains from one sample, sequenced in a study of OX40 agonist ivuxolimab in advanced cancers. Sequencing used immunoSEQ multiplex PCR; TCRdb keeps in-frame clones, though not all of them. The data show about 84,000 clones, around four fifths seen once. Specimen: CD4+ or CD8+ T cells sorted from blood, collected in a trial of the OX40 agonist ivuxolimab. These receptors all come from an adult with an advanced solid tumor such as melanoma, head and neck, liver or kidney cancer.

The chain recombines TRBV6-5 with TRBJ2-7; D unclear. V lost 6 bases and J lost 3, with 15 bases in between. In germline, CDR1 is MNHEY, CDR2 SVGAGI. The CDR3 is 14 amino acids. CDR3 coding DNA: TGTGCCAGCAGCCCTCTTGTCCTACACTACGAGCAGTACTTC. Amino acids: CASSPLVLHYEQYF.

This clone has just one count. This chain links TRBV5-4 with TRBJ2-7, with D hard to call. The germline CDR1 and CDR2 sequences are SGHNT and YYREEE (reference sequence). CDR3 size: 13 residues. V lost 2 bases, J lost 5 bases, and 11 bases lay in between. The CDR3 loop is CASSFLRSDEQYF. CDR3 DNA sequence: TGTGCCAGCAGCTTTCTTAGATCGGACGAGCAGTACTTC.

The chain's CDR3 is CASSPGGAGGANEQFF. CDR3 coding DNA: TGTGCCAGCAGCCCCGGGGGAGCGGGGGGAGCAAATGAGCAGTTCTTC. V gene TRBV7-2 combines with J gene TRBJ2-1, with 9 nucleotides matching TRBD2. CDR3 length equals 16 residues. CDR1 SGHTA and CDR2 FQGNSA come from the germline V gene. V lost 5 bases to trimming and J lost 7 bases; unmatched junction nucleotides: 12.

The CDR3, as DNA: TGTGCCACCAGCAGAGAGGCCACCGGATCCTACGAGCAGTACTTC. It is translated as CATSREATGSYEQYF. The V gene is TRBV15, the J gene TRBJ2-7; D remains unclear. This CDR3 contains 15 residues. Trimming took off 0 bases at V and 1 base at J, with 10 bases between the two ends. Germline values: CDR1 LNHNV, CDR2 YYDKDF (reference sequence).

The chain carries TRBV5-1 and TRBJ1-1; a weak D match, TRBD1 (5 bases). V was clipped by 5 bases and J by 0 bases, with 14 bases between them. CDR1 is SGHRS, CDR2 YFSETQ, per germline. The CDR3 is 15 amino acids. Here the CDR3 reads CASRTQTDMNTEAFF. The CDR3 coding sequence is TGCGCCAGCAGGACTCAGACGGACATGAACACTGAAGCTTTCTTT.

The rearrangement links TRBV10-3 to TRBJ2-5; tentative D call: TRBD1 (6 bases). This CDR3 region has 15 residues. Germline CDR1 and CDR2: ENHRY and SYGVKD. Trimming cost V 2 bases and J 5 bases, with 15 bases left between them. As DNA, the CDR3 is TGTGCCATCAGTGAGCCGGCAGGGGCGCCGGAGACCCAGTACTTC. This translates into CAISEPAGAPETQYF.

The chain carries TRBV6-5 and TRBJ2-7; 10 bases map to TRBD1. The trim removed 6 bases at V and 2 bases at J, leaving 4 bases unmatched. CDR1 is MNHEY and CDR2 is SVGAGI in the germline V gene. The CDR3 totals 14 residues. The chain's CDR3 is CASRRGQGAYEQYV. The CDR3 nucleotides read TGTGCCAGCAGGAGAGGACAGGGGGCCTACGAGCAGTACGTC.

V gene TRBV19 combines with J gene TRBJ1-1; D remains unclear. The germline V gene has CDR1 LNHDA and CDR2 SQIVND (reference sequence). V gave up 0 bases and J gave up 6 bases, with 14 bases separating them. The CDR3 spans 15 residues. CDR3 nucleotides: TGTGCCAGTAGTATAGAGGATGGGTTTGGGGCTGAAGCTTTCTTT. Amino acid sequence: CASSIEDGFGAEAFF.

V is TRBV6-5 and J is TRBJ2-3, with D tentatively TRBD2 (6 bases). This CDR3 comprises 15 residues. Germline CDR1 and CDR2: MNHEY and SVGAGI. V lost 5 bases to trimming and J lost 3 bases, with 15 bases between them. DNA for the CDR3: TGTGCCAGCAGTGCCGCGGGGACGAGGACAGATACGCAGTATTTT. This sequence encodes CASSAAGTRTDTQYF.

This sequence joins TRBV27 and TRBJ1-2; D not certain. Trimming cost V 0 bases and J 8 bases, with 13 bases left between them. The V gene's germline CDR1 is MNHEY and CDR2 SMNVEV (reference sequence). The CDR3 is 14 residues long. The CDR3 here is CASSLSKTFVGYTF. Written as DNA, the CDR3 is TGTGCCAGCAGTTTATCGAAGACGTTCGTAGGCTACACCTTC.

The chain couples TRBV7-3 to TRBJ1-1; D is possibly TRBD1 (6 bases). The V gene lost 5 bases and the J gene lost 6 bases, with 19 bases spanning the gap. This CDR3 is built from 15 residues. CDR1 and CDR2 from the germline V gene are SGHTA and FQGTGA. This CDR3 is CASSPAQGGSAEAFF. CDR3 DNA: TGTGCCAGCAGCCCCGCACAGGGTGGGAGTGCTGAAGCTTTCTTT.

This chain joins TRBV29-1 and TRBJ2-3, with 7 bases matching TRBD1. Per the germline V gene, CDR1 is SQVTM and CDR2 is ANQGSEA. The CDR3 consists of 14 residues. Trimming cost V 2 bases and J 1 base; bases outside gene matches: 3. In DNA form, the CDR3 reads TGCAGCGTTGAATTTACAGGGGGCACAGATACGCAGTATTTT. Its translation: CSVEFTGGTDTQYF.

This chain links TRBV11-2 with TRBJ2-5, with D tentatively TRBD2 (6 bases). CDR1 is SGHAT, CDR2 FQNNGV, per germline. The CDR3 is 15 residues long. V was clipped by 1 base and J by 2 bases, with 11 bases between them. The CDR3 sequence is CASSLVRDFQETQYF. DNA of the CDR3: TGTGCCAGCAGCTTAGTCCGGGACTTTCAAGAGACCCAGTACTTC.

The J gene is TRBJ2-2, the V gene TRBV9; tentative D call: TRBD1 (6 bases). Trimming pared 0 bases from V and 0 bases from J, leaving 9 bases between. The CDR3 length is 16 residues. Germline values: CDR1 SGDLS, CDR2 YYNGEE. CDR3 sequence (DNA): TGTGCCAGCAGCGTAGGGGGGCTCGCGAACACCGGGGAGCTGTTTTTT. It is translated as CASSVGGLANTGELFF.

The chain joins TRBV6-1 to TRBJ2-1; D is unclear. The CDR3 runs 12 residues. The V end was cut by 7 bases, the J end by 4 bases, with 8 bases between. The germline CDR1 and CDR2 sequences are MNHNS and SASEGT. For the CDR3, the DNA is TGTGCCAGCAACCGCTTATACAATGAGCAGTTCTTC. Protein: CASNRLYNEQFF.

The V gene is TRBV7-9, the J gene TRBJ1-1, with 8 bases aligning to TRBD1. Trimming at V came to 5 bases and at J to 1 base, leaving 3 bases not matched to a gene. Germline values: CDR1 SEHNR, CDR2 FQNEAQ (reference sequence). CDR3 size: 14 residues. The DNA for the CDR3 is TGTGCCAGCAGCACCGGACAGGGGAACACTGAAGCTTTCTTT. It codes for CASSTGQGNTEAFF.

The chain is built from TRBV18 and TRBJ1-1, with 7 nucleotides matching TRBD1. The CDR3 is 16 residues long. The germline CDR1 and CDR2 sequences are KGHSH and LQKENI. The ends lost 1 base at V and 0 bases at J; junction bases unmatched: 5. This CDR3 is CASSPQSQGMNTEAFF. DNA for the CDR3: TGTGCCAGCTCACCACAATCACAGGGGATGAACACTGAAGCTTTCTTT.

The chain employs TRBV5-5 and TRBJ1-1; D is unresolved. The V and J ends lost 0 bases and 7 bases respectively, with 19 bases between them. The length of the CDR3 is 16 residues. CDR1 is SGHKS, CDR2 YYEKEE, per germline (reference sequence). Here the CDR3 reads CASSLAQVSQGFEAFF. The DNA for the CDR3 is TGTGCCAGCAGCTTGGCGCAAGTCAGTCAAGGGTTTGAAGCTTTCTTT.

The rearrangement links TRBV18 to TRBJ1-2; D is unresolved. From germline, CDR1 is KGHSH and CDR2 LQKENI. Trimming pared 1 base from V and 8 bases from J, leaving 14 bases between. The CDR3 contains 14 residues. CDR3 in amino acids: CASSPLEGRWGYTF. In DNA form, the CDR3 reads TGTGCCAGCTCACCACTGGAGGGTCGCTGGGGCTACACCTTC.

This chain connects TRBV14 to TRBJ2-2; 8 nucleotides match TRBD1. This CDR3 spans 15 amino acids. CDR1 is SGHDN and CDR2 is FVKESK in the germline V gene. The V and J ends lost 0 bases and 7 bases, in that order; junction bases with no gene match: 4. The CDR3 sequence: CASSQDQGASGELFF. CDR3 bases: TGTGCCAGCAGCCAAGACCAGGGGGCGAGCGGGGAGCTGTTTTTT.

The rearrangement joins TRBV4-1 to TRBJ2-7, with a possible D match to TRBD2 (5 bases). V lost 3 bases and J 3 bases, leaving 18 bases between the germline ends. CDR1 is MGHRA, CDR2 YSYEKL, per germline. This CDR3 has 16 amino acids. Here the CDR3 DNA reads TGCGCCAGCAGCCAGGCCCCCACGAGGACTGGCTACGAGCAGTACTTC. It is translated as CASSQAPTRTGYEQYF.

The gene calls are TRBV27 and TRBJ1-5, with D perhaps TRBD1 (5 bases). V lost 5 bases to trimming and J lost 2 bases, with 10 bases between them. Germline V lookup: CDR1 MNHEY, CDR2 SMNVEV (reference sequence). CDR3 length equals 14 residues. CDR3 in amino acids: CASSQGGGNQPQHF. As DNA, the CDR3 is TGTGCCAGCAGTCAGGGTGGCGGCAATCAGCCCCAGCATTTT.

CDR3 in DNA: TGCGCCAGCAGCTTGGGGAGTTCGTGGGGCGAGCAGTACTTC. It yields the protein CASSLGSSWGEQYF. V is TRBV5-1 and J is TRBJ2-7; D is uncertain. CDR3 length equals 14 residues. The V and J ends lost 0 bases and 6 bases respectively, with 13 bases between them. CDR1 and CDR2 (germline): SGHRS, YFSETQ.

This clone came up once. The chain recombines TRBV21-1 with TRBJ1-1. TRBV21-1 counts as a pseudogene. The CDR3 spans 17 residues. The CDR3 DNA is TGTGCCAGCAGCAAAAAGATAATCCGGAAACAGAACACTGAAGCTTTCTTT. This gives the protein CASSKKIIRKQNTEAFF.

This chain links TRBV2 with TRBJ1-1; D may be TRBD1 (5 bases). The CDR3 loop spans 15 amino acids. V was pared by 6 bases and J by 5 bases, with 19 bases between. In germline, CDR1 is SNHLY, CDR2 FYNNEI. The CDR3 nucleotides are TGTGCCAGCAGGTGGCAGGGCGGGCCGGGAACTGAAGCTTTCTTT. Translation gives CASRWQGGPGTEAFF.

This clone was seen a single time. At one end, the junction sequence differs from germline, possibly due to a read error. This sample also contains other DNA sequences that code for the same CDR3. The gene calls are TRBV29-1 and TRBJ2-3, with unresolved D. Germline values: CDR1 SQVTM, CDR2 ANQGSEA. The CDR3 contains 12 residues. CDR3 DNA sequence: TGCAGCGTCGCCTTCCCAACAGATACGCAGTACTTT. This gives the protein CSVAFPTDTQYF.

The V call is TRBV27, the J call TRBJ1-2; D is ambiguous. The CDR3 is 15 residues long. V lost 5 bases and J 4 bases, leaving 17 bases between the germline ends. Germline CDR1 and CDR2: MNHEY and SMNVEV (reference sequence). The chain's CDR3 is CASSPGRRPLYGYTF. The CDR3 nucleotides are TGTGCCAGCAGTCCAGGACGGCGCCCTCTCTATGGCTACACCTTC.

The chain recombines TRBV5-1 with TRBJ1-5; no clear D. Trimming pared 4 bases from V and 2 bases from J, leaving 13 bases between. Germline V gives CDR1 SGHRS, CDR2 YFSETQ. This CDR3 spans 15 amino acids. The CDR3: CASSPGPQGNQPQHF. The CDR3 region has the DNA TGCGCCAGCAGCCCTGGACCTCAGGGCAATCAGCCCCAGCATTTT.

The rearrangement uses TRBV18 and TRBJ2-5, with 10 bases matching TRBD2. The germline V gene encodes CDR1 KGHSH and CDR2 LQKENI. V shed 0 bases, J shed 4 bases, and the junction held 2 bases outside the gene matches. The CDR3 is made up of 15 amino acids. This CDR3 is CASSPPASGGETQYF. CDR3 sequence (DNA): TGTGCCAGCTCACCACCGGCTAGCGGGGGAGAGACCCAGTACTTC.

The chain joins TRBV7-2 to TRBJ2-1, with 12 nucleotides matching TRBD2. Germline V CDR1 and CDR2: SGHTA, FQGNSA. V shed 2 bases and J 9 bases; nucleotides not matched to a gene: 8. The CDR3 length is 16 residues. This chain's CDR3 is CASSLSASGGAGEQFF. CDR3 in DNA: TGTGCCAGCAGCTTATCCGCTAGCGGGGGGGCGGGTGAGCAGTTCTTC.

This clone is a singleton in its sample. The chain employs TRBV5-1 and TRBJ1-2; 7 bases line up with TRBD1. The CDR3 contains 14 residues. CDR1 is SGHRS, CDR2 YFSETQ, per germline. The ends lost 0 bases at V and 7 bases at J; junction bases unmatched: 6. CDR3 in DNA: TGCGCCAGCAGCTTGGGTACAGGGGCCGCTGGCTACACCTTC. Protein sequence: CASSLGTGAAGYTF.